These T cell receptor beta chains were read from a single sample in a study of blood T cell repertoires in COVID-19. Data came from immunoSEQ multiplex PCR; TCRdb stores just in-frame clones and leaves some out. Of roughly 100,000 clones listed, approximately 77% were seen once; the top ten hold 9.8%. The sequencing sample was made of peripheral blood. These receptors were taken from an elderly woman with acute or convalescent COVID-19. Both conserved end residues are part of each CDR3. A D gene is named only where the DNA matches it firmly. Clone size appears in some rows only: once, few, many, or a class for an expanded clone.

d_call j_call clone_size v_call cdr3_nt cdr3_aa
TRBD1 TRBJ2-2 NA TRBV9 TGTGCCAGCAGCGTAGGACAGGGTGGCACCGGGGAGCTGTTTTTT CASSVGQGGTGELFF
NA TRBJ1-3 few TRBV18 TGTGCCAGCTCACCACGTAGTGAGGGTGGAGGAAACACCATATATTTT CASSPRSEGGGNTIYF
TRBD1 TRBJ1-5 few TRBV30 TGTGCCTGGAGTGCTGTAAGGACAGGGTTCGGTGGAAATCAGCCCCAGCATTTT CAWSAVRTGFGGNQPQHF
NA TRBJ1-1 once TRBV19 TGTGCCAGTAGTATAGGGTCGGACACTGAAGCTTTCTTT CASSIGSDTEAFF
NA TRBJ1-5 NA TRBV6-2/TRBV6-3 TGTGCCAGCAGTTACTCCGGGAGTCAGGGACAGCCCCAGCATTTT CASSYSGSQGQPQHF
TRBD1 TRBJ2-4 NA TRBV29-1 TGCAGCGTTGCGCCGCGAGGACAGGGCAACATTCAGTACTTC CSVAPRGQGNIQYF
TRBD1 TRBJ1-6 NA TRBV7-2 TGTGCCAGCAGCTCGGGACAGGGGTGGTTTAATTCACCCCTCCACTTT CASSSGQGWFNSPLHF
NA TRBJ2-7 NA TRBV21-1 TGTGCCAGCAACCCGAGGGACGGACAGTCGACGACCGCCTACGAGCAGTACTTC CASNPRDGQSTTAYEQYF
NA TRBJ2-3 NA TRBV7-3 TGTGCCAGCAGCCCTAGACCGTGGCACGGCGACCACGCGCCAGATACGCAGTATTTT CASSPRPWHGDHAPDTQYF
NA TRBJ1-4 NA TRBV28 TGTGCCAGCCTGAGTGCAACTAATGAAAAACTGTTTTTT CASLSATNEKLFF
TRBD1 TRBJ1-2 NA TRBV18 TGTGCCAGCTCACCGGGACAGGCTCTGGGGGGCTACACCTTC CASSPGQALGGYTF
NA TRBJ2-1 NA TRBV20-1 TGCAGTGCTAGCGGTGGTGAGCAGTTCTTC CSASGGEQFF
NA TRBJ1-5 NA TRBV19 TGTGCCAGTAGTCCAGGGCTTAACAATCAGCCCCAGCATTTT CASSPGLNNQPQHF